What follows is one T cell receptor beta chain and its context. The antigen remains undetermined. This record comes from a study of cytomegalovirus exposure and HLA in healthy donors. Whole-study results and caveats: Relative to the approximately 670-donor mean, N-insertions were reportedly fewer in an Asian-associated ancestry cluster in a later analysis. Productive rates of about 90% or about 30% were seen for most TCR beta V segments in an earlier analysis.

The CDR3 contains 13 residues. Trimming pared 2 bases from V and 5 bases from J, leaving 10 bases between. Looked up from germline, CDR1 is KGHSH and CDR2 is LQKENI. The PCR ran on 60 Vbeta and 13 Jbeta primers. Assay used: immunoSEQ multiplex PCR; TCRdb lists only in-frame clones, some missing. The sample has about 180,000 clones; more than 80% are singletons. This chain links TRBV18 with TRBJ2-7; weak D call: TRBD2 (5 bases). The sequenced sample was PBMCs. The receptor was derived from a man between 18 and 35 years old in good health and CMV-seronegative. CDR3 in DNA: TGTGCCAGCTCACCATGGAGGCTCAACGAGCAGTACTTC. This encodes CASSPWRLNEQYF.